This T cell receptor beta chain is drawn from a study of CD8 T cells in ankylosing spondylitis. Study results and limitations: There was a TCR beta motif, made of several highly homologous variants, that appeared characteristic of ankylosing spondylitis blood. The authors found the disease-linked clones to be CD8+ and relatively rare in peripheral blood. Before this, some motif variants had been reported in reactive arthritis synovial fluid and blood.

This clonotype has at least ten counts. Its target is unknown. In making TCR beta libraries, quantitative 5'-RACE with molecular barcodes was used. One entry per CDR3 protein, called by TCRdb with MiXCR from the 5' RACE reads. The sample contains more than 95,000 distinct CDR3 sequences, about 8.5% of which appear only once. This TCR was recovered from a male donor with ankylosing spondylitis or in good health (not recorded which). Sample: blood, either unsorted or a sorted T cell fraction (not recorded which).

The CDR3 DNA reads as TGTGCCAGCAGCGTAGCAGGGAGGGACACTGAAGCTTTCTTT. Translated, it gives CASSVAGRDTEAFF. The chain has TRBV9 and TRBJ1-1; weak D call: TRBD1 (5 bases). Germline V gene lookup returns CDR1 SGDLS and CDR2 YYNGEE. Deletions cut 0 bases from V and 3 bases from J, with 9 bases between. The CDR3 length is 14 residues.